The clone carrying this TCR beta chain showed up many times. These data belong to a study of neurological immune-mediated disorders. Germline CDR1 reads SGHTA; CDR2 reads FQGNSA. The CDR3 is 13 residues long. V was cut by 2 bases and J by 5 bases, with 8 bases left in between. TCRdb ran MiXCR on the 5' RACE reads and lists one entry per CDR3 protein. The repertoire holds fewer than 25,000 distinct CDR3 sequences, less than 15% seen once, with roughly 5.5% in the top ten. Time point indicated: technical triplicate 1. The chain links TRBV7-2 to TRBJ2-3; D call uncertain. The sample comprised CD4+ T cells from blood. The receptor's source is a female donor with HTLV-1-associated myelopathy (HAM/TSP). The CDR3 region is CASSLSRLDTQYF. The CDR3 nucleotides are TGTGCCAGCAGCTTAAGCCGCTTAGATACGCAGTATTTT.